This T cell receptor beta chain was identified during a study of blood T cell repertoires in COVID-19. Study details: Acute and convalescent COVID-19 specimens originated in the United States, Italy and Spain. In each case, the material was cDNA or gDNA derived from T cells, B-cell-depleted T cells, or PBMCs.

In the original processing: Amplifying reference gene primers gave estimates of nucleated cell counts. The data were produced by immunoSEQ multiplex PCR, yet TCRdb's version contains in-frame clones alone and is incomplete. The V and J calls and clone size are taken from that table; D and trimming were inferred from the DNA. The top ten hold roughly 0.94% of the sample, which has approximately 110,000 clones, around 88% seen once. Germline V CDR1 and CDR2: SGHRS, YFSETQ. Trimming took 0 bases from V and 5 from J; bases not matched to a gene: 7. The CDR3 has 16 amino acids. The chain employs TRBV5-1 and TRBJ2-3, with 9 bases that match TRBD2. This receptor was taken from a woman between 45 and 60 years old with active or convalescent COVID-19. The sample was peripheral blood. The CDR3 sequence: CASSLEVAGAGDTQYF. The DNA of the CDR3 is TGCGCCAGCAGCTTGGAAGTAGCGGGAGCGGGAGATACGCAGTATTTT.